These T cell receptor beta chains were read from a single sample in a study of neoadjuvant anti-PD-1 for oral cavity cancer. Data came from immunoSEQ multiplex PCR; TCRdb stores just in-frame clones and leaves some out. This table holds about 7,800 clones, 60% to 80% found once. This specimen was PBMCs, taken after nivolumab (anti-PD-1) treatment. The source of these receptors is a person aged 35-79 years with oral cavity squamous cell carcinoma. The CDR3 runs from the conserved cysteine through the conserved F or W. D genes are given only for firm matches. The size of a clone is reported for some rows only, either as once, few or many, or as a class for expanded clones.

j_call clone_size v_call d_call cdr3_nt cdr3_aa
TRBJ2-3 - TRBV5-1 - TGCGCCAGCAGCTTACTGACGGGTGGGAGCACAGATACGCAGTATTTT CASSLLTGGSTDTQYF
TRBJ1-2 few TRBV11-2 - TGTGCCAGCAGCTTAGTTGGGACTAACTATGGCTACACCTTC CASSLVGTNYGYTF
TRBJ2-5 - TRBV14 - TGTGCCAGCAGCCAAGATGGGGGTTCCCTCCAAGAGACCCAGTACTTC CASSQDGGSLQETQYF
TRBJ1-5 few TRBV4-1 - TGCGCCAGCAGCCCGCATGCGGCAGCTACGTATCAGCCCCAGCATTTT CASSPHAAATYQPQHF
TRBJ2-7 few TRBV7-8 - TGTGCCAGCAGCTTCCAAAAGGTGGTTCAGGATACCTACGAGCAGTACTTC CASSFQKVVQDTYEQYF
TRBJ2-1 once TRBV12-5 TRBD1 TGTGCTAGTGGACCCGAGGGACAGCCGCCCCACAATGAGCAGTTCTTC CASGPEGQPPHNEQFF
TRBJ2-2 few TRBV9 TRBD1 TGTGCCAGCAGCGTAGACAGGGGGCTGGCCGGGGAGCTGTTTTTT CASSVDRGLAGELFF
TRBJ1-2 - TRBV25-1 - TGTGCCAGCAGTGAATGGGGGGGGGACTATGGCTACACCTTC CASSEWGGDYGYTF
TRBJ1-2 few TRBV19 TRBD1 TGTGCCAGTACACGGGACAGGGTAGAAGGCTACACCTTC CASTRDRVEGYTF
TRBJ2-4 - TRBV9 - TGTGCCAGCACCCCCTCCTCGTGGGGGGACATTCAGTACTTC CASTPSSWGDIQYF
TRBJ2-7 - TRBV7-2 - TGTGCCAGCAGCCGAACTAGTTGGAGCGAGCAGTACTTC CASSRTSWSEQYF
TRBJ2-2 - TRBV7-8 TRBD2 TGTGCCAGCAGCTTAGGTCCCTGGGGGGGCACCGGGGAGCTGTTTTTT CASSLGPWGGTGELFF
TRBJ1-1 - TRBV4-1 - TGCGCCAGCAGCCATGACGGCCGAAACTCTGGGAGGACTGAAGCTTTCTTT CASSHDGRNSGRTEAFF
TRBJ2-5 - TRBV7-8 TRBD2 TGTGCCAGCACCCTAGGGCGGGGGACTCAAGAGACCCAGTACTTC CASTLGRGTQETQYF
TRBJ2-3 few TRBV7-9 TRBD1 TGTGCCAGCAGAGTAGGGGGACAGTCTGCCGCAGATACGCAGTATTTT CASRVGGQSAADTQYF
TRBJ1-5 - TRBV5-1 TRBD1 TGCGCCAGCAGCCTCGACAGGGATCAGCCCCAGCATTTT CASSLDRDQPQHF
TRBJ2-3 - TRBV27 TRBD2 TGTGCCAGCAGTTTAGCGGGGGACACAGATACGCAGTATTTT CASSLAGDTDTQYF
TRBJ1-6 - TRBV9 TRBD1 TGTGCCAGCAGCTTCGGACAGGGTGGGTCACCCCTCCACTTT CASSFGQGGSPLHF
TRBJ2-3 - TRBV12-5 TRBD1 TGTGCTAGTGGTTTGCCAGGGGGCTCGGCGCGTACAGATACGCAGTATTTT CASGLPGGSARTDTQYF
TRBJ1-4 few TRBV19 TRBD1 TGTGCCAGTTCCCCCGAACAGGGGATCGGCGAAAAACTGTTTTTT CASSPEQGIGEKLFF
TRBJ2-7 - TRBV7-8 - TGTGCCAGCAGCCAGACCGGGGTCCTCGGGCACGAGCAGTACTTC CASSQTGVLGHEQYF
TRBJ2-3 - TRBV7-9 TRBD2 TGTGCCAGCAGCTTAGGTTTTCGGCTAGCGGGGGGCAAGACAGATACGCAGTATTTT CASSLGFRLAGGKTDTQYF
TRBJ2-2 - TRBV11-3 TRBD2 TGTGCCAGCAGCGCCGGGAGGCGCACCGGGGAGCTGTTTTTT CASSAGRRTGELFF
TRBJ2-2 - TRBV11-3 - TGTGCCAGCAGCTCTCCGACCGGGGAGCTGTTTTTT CASSSPTGELFF
TRBJ2-3 - TRBV7-2 TRBD1 TGTGCCAGCAGCTCGCAGGGGGCAGATACGCAGTATTTT CASSSQGADTQYF
TRBJ2-1 - TRBV5-1 - TGCGCCAGCAGCTTGGAAGGGGTTTACAATGAGCAGTTCTTC CASSLEGVYNEQFF
TRBJ1-4 - TRBV5-8 - TGTGCCAGCAGCTTGGTTCGGAGGGGGGAAAAACTGTTTTTT CASSLVRRGEKLFF
TRBJ2-1 once TRBV15 - TGTGCCACCAGCAGAGATGGCGGGGGCCGAGAGCAGTTCTTC CATSRDGGGREQFF
TRBJ2-2 few TRBV10-1 - TGCGCCAGCAGTGAGTCGACGGAGTACGGGGAGCTGTTTTTT CASSESTEYGELFF
TRBJ2-3 few TRBV7-2 TRBD1 TGTGCCAGCAGGCAAACCGGGACAGGGGAGACAGATACGCAGTATTTT CASRQTGTGETDTQYF
TRBJ1-1 - TRBV2 - TGTGCCAGCAGCCTCTACAGGGATTCAACTGAAGCTTTCTTT CASSLYRDSTEAFF
TRBJ2-1 - TRBV5-6 TRBD1 TGTGCCAGCAGGCGGGGGACAGGGGGGAAGAATGAGCAGTTCTTC CASRRGTGGKNEQFF
TRBJ2-7 few TRBV7-9 - TGTGCCAGCAGCGCTCGGACAAGACCTTCCTACGAGCAGTACTTC CASSARTRPSYEQYF
TRBJ1-2 - TRBV7-2 TRBD1 TGTGCCAGCAGCTCGGACAGGGAACGCTCGCGCTACACCTTC CASSSDRERSRYTF
TRBJ2-2 - TRBV7-6 - TGTGCCAGCAGCTTAGAAGCAGGGACGAACACCGGGGAGCTGTTTTTT CASSLEAGTNTGELFF
TRBJ2-7 - TRBV28 TRBD1 TGTGCCAGCAGTTTATCCGGGACAGGGGACACCTACGAGCAGTACTTC CASSLSGTGDTYEQYF
TRBJ1-5 - TRBV5-6 TRBD1 TGTGCCAGCAGCTTGTGGGGGACAGACTCCAATCAGCCCCAGCATTTT CASSLWGTDSNQPQHF
TRBJ1-5 - TRBV10-3 TRBD1 TGTGCCATCAGTGAGCCTCCTGGGAGGGGGCGGCGGTGGTGGGGCAATCAGCCCCAGCATTTT CAISEPPGRGRRWWGNQPQHF
TRBJ1-2 - TRBV5-4 - TGTGCCAGCAGCCCGTTACAGTCTAACTATGGCTACACCTTC CASSPLQSNYGYTF